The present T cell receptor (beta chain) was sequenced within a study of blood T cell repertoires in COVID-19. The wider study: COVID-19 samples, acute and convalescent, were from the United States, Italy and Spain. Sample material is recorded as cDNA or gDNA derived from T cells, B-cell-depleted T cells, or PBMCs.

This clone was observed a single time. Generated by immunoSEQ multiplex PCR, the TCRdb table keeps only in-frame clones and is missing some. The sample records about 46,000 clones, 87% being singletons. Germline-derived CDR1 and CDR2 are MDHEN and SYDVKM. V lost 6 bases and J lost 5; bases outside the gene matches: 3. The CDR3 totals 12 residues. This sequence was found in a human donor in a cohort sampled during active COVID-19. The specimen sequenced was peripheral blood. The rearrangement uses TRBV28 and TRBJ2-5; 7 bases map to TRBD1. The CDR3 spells CASRTGSETQYF. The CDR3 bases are TGTGCCAGCAGGACAGGGTCGGAGACCCAGTACTTC. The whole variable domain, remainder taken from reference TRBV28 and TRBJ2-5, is DVKVTQSSRYLVKRTGEKVFLECVQDMDHENMFWYRQDPGLGLRLIYFSYDVKMKEKGDIPEGYSVSREKKERFSLILESASTNQTSMYLCASRTGSETQYFGPGTRLLVL.